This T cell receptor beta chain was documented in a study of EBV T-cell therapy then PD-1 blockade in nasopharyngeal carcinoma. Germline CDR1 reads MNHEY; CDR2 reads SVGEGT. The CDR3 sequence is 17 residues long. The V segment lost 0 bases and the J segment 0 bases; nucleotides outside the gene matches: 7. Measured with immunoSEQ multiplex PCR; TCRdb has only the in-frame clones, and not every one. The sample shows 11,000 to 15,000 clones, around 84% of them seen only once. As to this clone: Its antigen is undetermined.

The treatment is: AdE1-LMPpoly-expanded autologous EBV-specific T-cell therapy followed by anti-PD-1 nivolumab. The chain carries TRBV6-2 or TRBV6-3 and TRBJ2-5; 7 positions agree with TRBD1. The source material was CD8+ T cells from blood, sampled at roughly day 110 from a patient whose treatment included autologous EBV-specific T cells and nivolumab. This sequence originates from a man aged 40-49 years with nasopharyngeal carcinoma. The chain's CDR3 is CASSYSDRDYDQETQYF. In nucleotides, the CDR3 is TGTGCCAGCAGTTACTCCGACAGGGATTATGACCAAGAGACCCAGTACTTC.